What follows are 8 T cell receptor beta chains derived from one specimen sequenced in a study of blood T cell repertoires in COVID-19. The data were produced by immunoSEQ multiplex PCR, yet TCRdb's version contains in-frame clones alone and is incomplete. This sample yields 200,000 to 250,000 clones, of which roughly 89% are seen a single time; roughly 3.4% belongs to the top ten. Sequenced: PBMCs or T cells enriched from blood (not recorded which). The source is a woman between 40 and 55 years old with acute COVID-19.

The chain couples TRBV27 to TRBJ1-2; 7 positions agree with TRBD1. The CDR3 loop spans 14 amino acids. Looked up from germline, CDR1 is MNHEY and CDR2 is SMNVEV (reference sequence). V trimming: 4 bases; J trimming: 7 bases; junction bases outside the gene matches: 9. In DNA form, the CDR3 reads TGTGCCAGCAGTTCTACCGGACAGGCCGGTGGCTACACCTTC. This encodes CASSSTGQAGGYTF.

This chain links TRBV29-1 with TRBJ2-5, with D possibly TRBD1 on 6 matching bases. Germline V gene lookup returns CDR1 SQVTM and CDR2 ANQGSEA. CDR3 size: 11 residues. CDR3 sequence: CTPSIGGTQYF. CDR3 in DNA: TGCACCCCCTCCATAGGGGGGACCCAGTACTTC.

The J gene is TRBJ1-5, the V gene TRBV27, with 7 positions matching TRBD1. V shed 5 bases and J 3 bases; nucleotides not matched to a gene: 7. This CDR3 comprises 15 residues. Germline CDR1 reads MNHEY; CDR2 reads SMNVEV (reference sequence). DNA of the CDR3: TGTGCCAGCAGTGCCCTAACAGGGGCCAATCAGCCCCAGCATTTT. It yields the protein CASSALTGANQPQHF.

The V and J genes are TRBV19 and TRBJ1-4, with 7 bases that match TRBD1. In germline, CDR1 is LNHDA, CDR2 SQIVND (reference sequence). The CDR3 sequence is 15 residues long. V was pared by 5 bases and J by 5 bases, with 8 bases of the junction left unmatched. The DNA of the CDR3 is TGTGCCAGTAGTCCACAGGGGAGAAAGAATGAAAAACTGTTTTTT. This gives the protein CASSPQGRKNEKLFF.

V usage is TRBV4-1 and J usage is TRBJ2-1; no definite D call. The CDR3 contains 13 residues. V was clipped by 3 bases and J by 9 bases, with 12 bases between them. CDR1 and CDR2 (germline): MGHRA, YSYEKL. The CDR3 DNA reads as TGCGCCAGCAGCCATTTTGACGGCGGTGAGCAGTTCTTC. It yields the protein CASSHFDGGEQFF.

The gene calls are TRBV6-2 or TRBV6-3 and TRBJ1-3, with D perhaps TRBD1 (6 bases). Trimming cost V 2 bases and J 0 bases, with 11 bases left between them. This CDR3 has 16 amino acids. CDR1 and CDR2 (germline): MNHEY, SVGEGT. As DNA, the CDR3 is TGTGCCAGCAGTTACAGCGACAGGAGCTCTGGAAACACCATATATTTT. Its translation is CASSYSDRSSGNTIYF.

The genes are TRBV15 and TRBJ1-2, with a weak D call TRBD1 (5 bases). Deletions cut 1 base from V and 3 bases from J, with 12 bases between. Per the germline V gene, CDR1 is LNHNV and CDR2 is YYDKDF (reference sequence). CDR3 length equals 15 residues. CDR3 sequence reads: CATSRAGEEYYGYTF. The CDR3 DNA sequence: TGTGCCACCAGCAGAGCGGGGGAGGAGTACTATGGCTACACCTTC.

The chain is built from TRBV5-1 and TRBJ1-2, with D perhaps matching TRBD1 (6 bases). CDR3 size: 13 residues. Germline values: CDR1 SGHRS, CDR2 YFSETQ. Trimming left V 2 bases short and J 8 bases short, with 13 bases between. CDR3 loop: CASSLGQQWGYTF. CDR3 coding DNA: TGCGCCAGCAGCTTAGGACAGCAGTGGGGCTACACCTTC.